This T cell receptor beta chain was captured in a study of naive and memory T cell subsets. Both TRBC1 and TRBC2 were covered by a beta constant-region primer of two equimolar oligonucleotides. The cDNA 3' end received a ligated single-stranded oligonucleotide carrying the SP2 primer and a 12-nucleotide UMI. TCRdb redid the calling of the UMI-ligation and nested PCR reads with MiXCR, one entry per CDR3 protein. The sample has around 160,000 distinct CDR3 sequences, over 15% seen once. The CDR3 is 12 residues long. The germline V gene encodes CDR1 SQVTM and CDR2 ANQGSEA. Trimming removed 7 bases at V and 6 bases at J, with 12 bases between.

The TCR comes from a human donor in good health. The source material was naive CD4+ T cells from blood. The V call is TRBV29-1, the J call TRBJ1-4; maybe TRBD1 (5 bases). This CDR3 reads CSGETGDEKLFF. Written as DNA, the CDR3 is TGCAGCGGAGAAACGGGGGATGAAAAACTGTTTTTT.